This entry concerns a single T cell receptor beta chain. The record originates from a study of T cell responses to AZD1222 COVID-19 vaccine. Unmatched junction bases numbered 15, after V lost 0 bases and J lost 7 bases. From germline, CDR1 is PRHDT and CDR2 FYEKMQ (reference sequence). The CDR3 has 18 amino acids. Profiling relied on immunoSEQ multiplex PCR, and the TCRdb table lists in-frame clones only, not all of them. Among more than 75,000 clones listed, under 90% were seen once. The clonotype originates from an adult who received the AZD1222 COVID-19 vaccine. The V gene is TRBV13, the J gene TRBJ1-2; 9 positions agree with TRBD1. Sample: peripheral blood, taken 28 days after the second AZD1222 dose. This CDR3 reads CASSLGGTVTGGEGGYTF. Written as DNA, the CDR3 is TGTGCCAGCAGCTTAGGAGGAACCGTTACAGGGGGCGAAGGTGGCTACACCTTC.